One and the same sample provided the 14 T cell receptor beta chains below, sequenced in a study of regulatory T cells in long-lasting Graves disease. With iRepertoire HTBI primers and Arm-PCR of CDR3 regions, TCR beta libraries were built. TCRdb reanalysed the multiplex PCR reads using MiXCR and keeps one entry per CDR3 protein. The sample gives about 470,000 distinct CDR3 sequences, 14% to 15% of which show up once; 16% is in the top ten. Documented time point: newly diagnosed GD, antithyroid drugs for less than 3 months. The TCR library used RNA extracted from PBMCs. These same data were also listed under a study on T cells in Graves' hyperthyroidism and ophthalmopathy.

Source: peripheral blood mononuclear cells (PBMCs), taken at new diagnosis, from a patient treated with antithyroid drugs. The receptors derive from a young woman with Graves disease.

On this clonotype: This clone may be a read error of a much larger clone one base away. V usage is TRBV7-9 and J usage is TRBJ2-7; 8 bases fit TRBD2. The V segment lost 8 bases and the J segment 7 bases; nucleotides outside the gene matches: 19. Germline V lookup: CDR1 SEHNR, CDR2 FQNEAQ (reference sequence). The CDR3 sequence is 16 residues long. The chain's CDR3 is CASSSPRREDSDEQYF. For the CDR3, the DNA is TGTGCCAGCTCCTCTCCACGGCGGGAGGACAGCGATGAGCAGTACTTC.

The rearrangement links TRBV25-1 to TRBJ1-1; D may be TRBD1 (5 bases). CDR3 length: 14 amino acids. Trimming removed 5 bases from V and 7 bases from J, with 17 bases in between. CDR1 and CDR2 (germline): MGHDK, SYGVNS. CDR3 DNA: TGTGCCAGCAGTTTGATGGGGGGGGGTTATGAAGCTTTCTTT. It is translated as CASSLMGGGYEAFF.

This clonotype was detected ten times or more. This rearrangement joins TRBV11-1 to TRBJ2-7; D is ambiguous. From germline, CDR1 is SGHAT and CDR2 FQDESV (reference sequence). Trimming left V 5 bases short and J 3 bases short, with 14 bases between. The CDR3 sequence is 14 residues long. CDR3 protein: CASSAPEQIYEQYF. CDR3 in DNA: TGTGCCAGCAGCGCCCCCGAGCAGATCTACGAGCAGTACTTC.

Many counts were recorded for this clonotype. Its ends do not fully match the called genes, so a read error is possible. The rearrangement joins TRBV7-9 to TRBJ2-1, with D unresolved. The CDR3 has 12 amino acids. Germline CDR1 and CDR2: SEHNR and FQNEAQ (reference sequence). The CDR3 nucleotides are TGTGCCAGCAGCCGGGCCGACAATGAGCAATTCTTC. Protein sequence: CASSRADNEQFF.

This clonotype was recorded at least ten times. This chain joins TRBV12-3 or TRBV12-4 and TRBJ2-4; tentative D call: TRBD2 (6 bases). The CDR3 totals 18 residues. V was trimmed by 1 base and J by 0 bases, leaving 16 bases between them. The CDR3 nucleotides are TGTGCCAGCAGTTTAGTTGTCTTGTCGGGAGCAGCCAAAAACATTCAGTACTTC. It codes for CASSLVVLSGAAKNIQYF.

The sample holds many counts of this clonotype. The gene calls are TRBV28 and TRBJ2-3, with no clear D. The germline V gene has CDR1 MDHEN and CDR2 SYDVKM. This CDR3 is 14 amino acids long. The V end lost 6 bases, the J end lost 6 bases, and 16 bases lay between the germline ends. The CDR3 loop is CASSPPGRMDTQYF. In DNA form, the CDR3 reads TGTGCCAGCAGCCCCCCCGGACGTATGGATACGCAGTATTTT.

The chain is built from TRBV11-2 and TRBJ2-1; TRBD2 matches at 12 bases. The CDR3 is 18 residues long. The germline CDR1 and CDR2 sequences are SGHAT and FQNNGV. After removal of 2 bases from V and 1 base from J, the junction contained 6 bases not matched to a gene. CDR3 sequence (DNA): TGTGCCAGCAGCTTAACGACTAGCGGGGGAGGGTCCTACAATGAGCAGTTCTTC. Translation gives CASSLTTSGGGSYNEQFF.

About this clonotype itself: This clone may be a read error of a much larger clone one base away. This sequence joins TRBV3-1 and TRBJ2-1; D may be TRBD2 (5 bases). CDR3 size: 14 residues. Trimming took off 0 bases at V and 10 bases at J, with 13 bases between the two ends. Germline CDR1 is LGHDT and CDR2 is YNNKEL (reference sequence). The CDR3 is CASSQDEGVREQFF. CDR3 DNA sequence: TGTGCCAGCAGCCAAGACGAGGGAGTAAGAGAGCAGTTCTTC.

This clonotype was seen at least ten times. The chain combines TRBV28 with TRBJ2-1, with 7 bases identical to TRBD1. V shed 6 bases, J shed 5 bases, and the junction held 13 bases outside the gene matches. The V gene's germline CDR1 is MDHEN and CDR2 SYDVKM. The CDR3 sequence is 16 residues long. CDR3 residues: CASSPGVGQGDNEQFF. The CDR3 bases are TGTGCCAGCAGCCCAGGGGTGGGGCAGGGGGACAATGAGCAGTTCTTC. Combining the CDR3 with reference TRBV28 and TRBJ2-1 gives the whole variable domain DVKVTQSSRYLVKRTGEKVFLECVQDMDHENMFWYRQDPGLGLRLIYFSYDVKMKEKGDIPEGYSVSREKKERFSLILESASTNQTSMYLCASSPGVGQGDNEQFFGPGTRLTVL.

This clonotype was seen at least ten times. The chain combines TRBV11-2 with TRBJ2-4, with D tentatively TRBD1 or TRBD2 (5 bases each). This CDR3 is 13 amino acids long. The germline CDR1 and CDR2 sequences are SGHAT and FQNNGV. Trimming removed 8 bases at V and 7 bases at J, with 15 bases between. CDR3 DNA sequence: TGTGCCAGCGGAGCGGACAAAGGGAACATTCAGTACTTC. Translated, it gives CASGADKGNIQYF.

The genes are TRBV6-2 or TRBV6-3 and TRBJ2-3; TRBD2 agrees at 7 bases. CDR3 size: 15 residues. Germline lookup yields CDR1 MNHEY and CDR2 SVGEGT. The trim removed 5 bases at V and 1 base at J, leaving 6 bases unmatched. CDR3 in amino acids: CASSRAGQRTDTQYF. The CDR3, as DNA: TGTGCCAGCAGTCGAGCGGGGCAGCGCACAGATACGCAGTATTTT.

This clonotype has a handful of counts. This chain uses TRBV2 with TRBJ1-4, with TRBD1 matching 7 bases. V trimming: 6 bases; J trimming: 3 bases; junction bases outside the gene matches: 7. CDR1 is SNHLY, CDR2 FYNNEI, per germline. The CDR3 is 15 residues long. CDR3 nucleotides: TGTGCCAGCAGGAAAATGGGACAGCCTAATGAAAAACTGTTTTTT. This codes for CASRKMGQPNEKLFF.

This clonotype was detected a few times. The chain carries TRBV19 and TRBJ1-2; 9 bases are shared with TRBD1. The junction had 10 bases not matched to a gene; V was cut back by 7 bases and J by 4 bases. In germline, CDR1 is LNHDA, CDR2 SQIVND (reference sequence). This CDR3 contains 15 residues. CDR3 DNA: TGTGCCAGTACCGTACGGACAGGGGCGATCTATGGCTACACCTTC. Its translation is CASTVRTGAIYGYTF.

Only a few counts were recorded for this clonotype. This rearrangement joins TRBV24-1 to TRBJ2-5, with 7 bases matching TRBD2. Germline assignment: CDR1 KGHDR and CDR2 SFDVKD. This CDR3 contains 16 residues. Germline trimming cut 3 bases from V and 0 bases from J; bases unmatched to any gene: 6. DNA of the CDR3: TGTGCCACCAGTGATCTCCCTAGCGGATACCAAGAGACCCAGTACTTC. Translation gives CATSDLPSGYQETQYF.